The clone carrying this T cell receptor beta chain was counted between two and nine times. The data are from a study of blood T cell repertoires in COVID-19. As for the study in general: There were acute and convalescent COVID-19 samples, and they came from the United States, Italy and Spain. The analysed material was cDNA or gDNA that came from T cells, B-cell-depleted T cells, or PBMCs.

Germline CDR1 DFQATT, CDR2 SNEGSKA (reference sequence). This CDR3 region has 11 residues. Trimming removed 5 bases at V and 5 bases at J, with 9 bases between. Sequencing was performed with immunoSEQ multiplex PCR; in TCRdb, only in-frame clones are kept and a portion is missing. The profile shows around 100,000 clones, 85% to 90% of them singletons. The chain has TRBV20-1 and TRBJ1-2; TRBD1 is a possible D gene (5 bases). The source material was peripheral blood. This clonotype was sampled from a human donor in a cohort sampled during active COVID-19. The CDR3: CSAAGLYGYTF. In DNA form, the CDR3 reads TGCAGTGCTGCAGGGTTATATGGCTACACCTTC.